This T cell receptor beta chain was retrieved from a study of response to subunit inactivated influenza vaccine (dated by TCRdb to the late 2010s). Regarding the research as a whole: Deep quantitative T cell receptor repertoire profiling was used in the study to track responses to a trivalent subunit inactivated influenza vaccine.

Concerning this clonotype: The target of this receptor is not known. No base quality information exists; no much larger clone differs at one position.

Beyond this particular receptor, the publication reports: According to the authors, only a limited number of new T cells may be recruited by each seasonal influenza vaccination.

The germline V end is reduced by 5 bases and the J end by 6 bases; junction bases left unmatched: 2. For CDR1 and CDR2, the germline V gene lists KGHDR and SFDVKD. From its cysteine to its phenylalanine, the CDR3 spans 13 amino acids. Only CDR3 DNA is held: 39 bases, read in frame from base 1. Libraries were constructed by RT-PCR. For sequencing, an Illumina HiSeq 2500 was employed. The raw public reads went through TCRdb reprocessing: fastp at Q25, MiXCR clone calling, in-frame beta chains kept. Rows are combined by CDR3 protein, so each entry shows the most common genes and DNA. This sample comprises approximately 700,000 distinct CDR3 sequences, roughly 13% of them detected only once. Of the sample, 5.5% to 7% falls within the top ten clones.

This sample comprised PBMCs from blood, obtained around two weeks before vaccination. The chain links TRBV24-1 with TRBJ2-3, with 9 junctional bases fitting TRBD1. This TCR came from a man aged 50-59 years who received an inactivated influenza vaccine. Donor details come from another sample of the same person, matched by shared clones. Here the CDR3 is given as CATSGDREDTQYF. In nucleotide form, the sequence is TGTGCCACCAGTGGGGACAGGGAGGATACGCAGTATTTT.